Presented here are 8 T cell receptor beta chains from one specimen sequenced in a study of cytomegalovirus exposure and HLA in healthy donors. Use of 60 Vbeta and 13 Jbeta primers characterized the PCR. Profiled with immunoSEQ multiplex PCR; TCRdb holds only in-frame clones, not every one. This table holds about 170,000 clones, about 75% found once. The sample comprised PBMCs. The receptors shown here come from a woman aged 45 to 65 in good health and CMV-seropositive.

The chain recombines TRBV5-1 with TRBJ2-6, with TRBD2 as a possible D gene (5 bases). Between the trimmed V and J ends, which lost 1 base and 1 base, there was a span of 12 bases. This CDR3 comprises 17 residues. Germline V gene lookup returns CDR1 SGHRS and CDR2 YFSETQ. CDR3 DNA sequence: TGCGCCAGCAGCTTGAGCGGAAGGGCGTCTGGGGCCAACGTCCTGACTTTC. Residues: CASSLSGRASGANVLTF. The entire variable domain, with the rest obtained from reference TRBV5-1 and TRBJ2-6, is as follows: KAGVTQTPRYLIKTRGQQVTLSCSPISGHRSVSWYQQTPGQGLQFLFEYFSETQRNKGNFPGRFSGRQFSNSRSEMNVSTLELGDSALYLCASSLSGRASGANVLTFGAGSRLTVL.

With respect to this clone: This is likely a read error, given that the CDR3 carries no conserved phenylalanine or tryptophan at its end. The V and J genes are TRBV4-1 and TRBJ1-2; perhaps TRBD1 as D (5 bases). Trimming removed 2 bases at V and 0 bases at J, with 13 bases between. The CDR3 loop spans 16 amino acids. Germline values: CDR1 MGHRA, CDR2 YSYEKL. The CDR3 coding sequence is TGCGCCAGCAGCCAACCCCCCGGCAGGGCTAACTATGGCTACACCGTC. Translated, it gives CASSQPPGRANYGYTV.

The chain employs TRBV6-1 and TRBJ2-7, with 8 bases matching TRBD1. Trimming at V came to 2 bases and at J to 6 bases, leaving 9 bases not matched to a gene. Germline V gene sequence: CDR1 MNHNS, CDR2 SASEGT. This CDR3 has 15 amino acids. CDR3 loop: CASSEWPGGVSEQYF. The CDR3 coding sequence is TGTGCCAGCAGTGAATGGCCAGGGGGCGTAAGCGAGCAGTACTTC.

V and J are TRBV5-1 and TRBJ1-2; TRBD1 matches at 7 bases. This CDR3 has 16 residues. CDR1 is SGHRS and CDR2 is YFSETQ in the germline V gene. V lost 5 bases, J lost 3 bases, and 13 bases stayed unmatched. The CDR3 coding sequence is TGCGCCAGCAGTACCTCCCAGGGGGGTGTTGACTATGGCTACACCTTC. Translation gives CASSTSQGGVDYGYTF.

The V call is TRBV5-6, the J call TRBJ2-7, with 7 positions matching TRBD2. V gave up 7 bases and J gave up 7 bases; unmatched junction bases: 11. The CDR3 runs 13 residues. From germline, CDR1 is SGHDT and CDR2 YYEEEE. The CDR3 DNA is TGTGCCAGCTTGGGGGACTATTCGAGAGAGCAGTACTTC. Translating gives CASLGDYSREQYF.

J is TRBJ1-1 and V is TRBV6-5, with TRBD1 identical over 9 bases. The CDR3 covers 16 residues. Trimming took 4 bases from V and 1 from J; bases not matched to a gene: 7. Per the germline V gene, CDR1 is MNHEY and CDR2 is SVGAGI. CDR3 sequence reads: CASSSNRGRGNTEAFF. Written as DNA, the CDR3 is TGTGCCAGCAGTTCGAACAGGGGGCGGGGGAACACTGAAGCTTTCTTT.

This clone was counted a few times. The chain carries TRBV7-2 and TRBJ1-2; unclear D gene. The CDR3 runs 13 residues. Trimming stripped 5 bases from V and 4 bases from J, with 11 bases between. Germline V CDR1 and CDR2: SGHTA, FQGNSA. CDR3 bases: TGTGCCAGCAGCCCAGACACCCGCTATGGCTACACCTTC. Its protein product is CASSPDTRYGYTF.

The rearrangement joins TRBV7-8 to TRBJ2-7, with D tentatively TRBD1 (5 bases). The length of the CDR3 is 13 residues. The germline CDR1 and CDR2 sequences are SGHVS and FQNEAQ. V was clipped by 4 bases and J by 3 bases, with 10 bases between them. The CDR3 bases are TGTGCCAGCAGCTCCAGGGAACACTACGAGCAGTACTTC. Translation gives CASSSREHYEQYF.